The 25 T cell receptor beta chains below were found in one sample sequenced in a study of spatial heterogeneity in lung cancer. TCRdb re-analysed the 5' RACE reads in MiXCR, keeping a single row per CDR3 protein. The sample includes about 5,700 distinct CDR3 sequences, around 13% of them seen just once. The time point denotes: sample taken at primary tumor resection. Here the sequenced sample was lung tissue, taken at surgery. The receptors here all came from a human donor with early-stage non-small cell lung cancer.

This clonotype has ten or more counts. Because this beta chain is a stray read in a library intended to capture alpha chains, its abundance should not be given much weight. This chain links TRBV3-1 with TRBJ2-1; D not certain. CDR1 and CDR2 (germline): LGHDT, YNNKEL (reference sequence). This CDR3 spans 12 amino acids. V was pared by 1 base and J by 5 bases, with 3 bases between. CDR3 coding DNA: TGTGCCAGCAGCCAAGCAGACAATGAGCAGTTCTTC. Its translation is CASSQADNEQFF.

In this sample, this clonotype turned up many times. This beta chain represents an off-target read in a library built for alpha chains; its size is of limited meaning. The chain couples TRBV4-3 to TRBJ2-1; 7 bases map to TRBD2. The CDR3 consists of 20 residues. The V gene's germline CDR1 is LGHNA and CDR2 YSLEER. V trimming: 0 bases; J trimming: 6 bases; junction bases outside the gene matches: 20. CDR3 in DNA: TGCGCCAGCAGCCAAGAGGAGAGGGCGGGAGCGAGAGATGGGCGCAATGAGCAGTTCTTC. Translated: CASSQEERAGARDGRNEQFF.

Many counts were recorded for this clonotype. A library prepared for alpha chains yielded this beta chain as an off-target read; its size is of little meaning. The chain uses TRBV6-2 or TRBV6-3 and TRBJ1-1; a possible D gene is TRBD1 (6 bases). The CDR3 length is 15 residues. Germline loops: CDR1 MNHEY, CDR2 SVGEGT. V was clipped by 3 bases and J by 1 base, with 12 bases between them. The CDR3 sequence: CASSYGQKGNTEAFF. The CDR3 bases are TGTGCCAGCAGTTATGGACAGAAGGGGAACACTGAAGCTTTCTTT.

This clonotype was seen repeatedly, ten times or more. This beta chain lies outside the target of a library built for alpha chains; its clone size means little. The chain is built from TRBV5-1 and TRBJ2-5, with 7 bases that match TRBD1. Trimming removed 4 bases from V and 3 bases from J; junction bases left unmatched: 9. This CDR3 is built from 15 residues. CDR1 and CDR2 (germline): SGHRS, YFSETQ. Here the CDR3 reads CASSPGDSQKETQYF. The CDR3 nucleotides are TGCGCCAGCAGCCCCGGGGACAGTCAGAAAGAGACCCAGTACTTC. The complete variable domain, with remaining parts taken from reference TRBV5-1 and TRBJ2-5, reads KAGVTQTPRYLIKTRGQQVTLSCSPISGHRSVSWYQQTPGQGLQFLFEYFSETQRNKGNFPGRFSGRQFSNSRSEMNVSTLELGDSALYLCASSPGDSQKETQYFGPGTRLLVL.

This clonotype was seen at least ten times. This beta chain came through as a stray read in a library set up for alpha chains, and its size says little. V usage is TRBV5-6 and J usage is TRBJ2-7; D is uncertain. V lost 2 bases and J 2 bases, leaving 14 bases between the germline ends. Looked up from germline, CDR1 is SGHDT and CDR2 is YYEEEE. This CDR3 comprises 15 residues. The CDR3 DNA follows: TGTGCCAGCAGCTTATGGGTCGCTCAACCCTACGAGCAGTACTTC. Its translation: CASSLWVAQPYEQYF.

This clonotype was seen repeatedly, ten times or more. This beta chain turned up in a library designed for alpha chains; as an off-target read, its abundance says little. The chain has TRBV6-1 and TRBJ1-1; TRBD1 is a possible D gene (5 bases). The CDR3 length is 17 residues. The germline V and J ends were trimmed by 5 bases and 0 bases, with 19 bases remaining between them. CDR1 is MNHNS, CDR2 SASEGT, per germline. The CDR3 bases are TGTGCCAGCAGTTTCATGGGGTTTGGGACCGTGAACACTGAAGCTTTCTTT. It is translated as CASSFMGFGTVNTEAFF.

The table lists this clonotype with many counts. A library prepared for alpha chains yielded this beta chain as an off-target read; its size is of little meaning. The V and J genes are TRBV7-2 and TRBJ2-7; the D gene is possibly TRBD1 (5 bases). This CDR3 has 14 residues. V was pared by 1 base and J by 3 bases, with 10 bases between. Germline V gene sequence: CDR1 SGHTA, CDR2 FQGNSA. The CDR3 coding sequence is TGTGCCAGCAGCTTAGGAGCAGGGAACTACGAGCAGTACTTC. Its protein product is CASSLGAGNYEQYF.

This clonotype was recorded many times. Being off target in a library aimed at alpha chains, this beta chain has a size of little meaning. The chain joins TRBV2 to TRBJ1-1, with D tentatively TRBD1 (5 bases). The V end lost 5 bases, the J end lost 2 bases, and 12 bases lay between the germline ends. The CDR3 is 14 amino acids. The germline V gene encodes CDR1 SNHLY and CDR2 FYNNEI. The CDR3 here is CASSPQGYNTEAFF. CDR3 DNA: TGTGCCAGCAGTCCTCAGGGATACAACACTGAAGCTTTCTTT.

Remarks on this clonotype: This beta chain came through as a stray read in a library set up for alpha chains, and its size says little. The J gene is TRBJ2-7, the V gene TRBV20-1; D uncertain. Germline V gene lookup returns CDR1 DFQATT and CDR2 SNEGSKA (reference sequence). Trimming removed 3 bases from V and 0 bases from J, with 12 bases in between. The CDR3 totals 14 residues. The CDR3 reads CSASRQVLSYEQYF. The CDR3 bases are TGCAGTGCTAGTCGCCAGGTCCTCTCCTACGAGCAGTACTTC.

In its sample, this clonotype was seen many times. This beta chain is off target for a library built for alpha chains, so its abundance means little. Here the CDR3 reads CASSVRDFQETQYF. The CDR3 DNA reads TGTGCCAGCAGCGTCCGGGACTTCCAAGAGACCCAGTACTTC. V is TRBV13 and J is TRBJ2-5; TRBD2 is a possible D gene (6 bases). V lost 5 bases to trimming and J lost 1 base, with 11 bases between them. This CDR3 comprises 14 residues. CDR1 PRHDT and CDR2 FYEKMQ come from the germline V gene (reference sequence).

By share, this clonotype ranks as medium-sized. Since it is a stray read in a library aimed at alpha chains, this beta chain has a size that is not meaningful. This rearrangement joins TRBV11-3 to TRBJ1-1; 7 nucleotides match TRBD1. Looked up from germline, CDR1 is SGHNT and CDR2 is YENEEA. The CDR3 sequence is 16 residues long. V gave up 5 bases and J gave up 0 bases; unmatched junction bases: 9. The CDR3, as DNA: TGTGCCAGCAGCCCTACTCCGGGACAGATGAACACTGAAGCTTTCTTT. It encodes CASSPTPGQMNTEAFF.

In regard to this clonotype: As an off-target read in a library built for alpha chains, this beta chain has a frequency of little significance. This CDR3 is CASSLNIRGGQSYEQYF. The CDR3 nucleotides are TGTGCCAGCAGCTTGAACATAAGAGGGGGACAGTCGTACGAGCAGTACTTC. V and J are TRBV7-2 and TRBJ2-7; TRBD1 aligns across 7 bases. Germline V gene data show CDR1 as SGHTA and CDR2 as FQGNSA. This CDR3 has 17 residues. Losses at the gene ends were 3 bases for V and 4 bases for J; bases not matched to a gene: 15.

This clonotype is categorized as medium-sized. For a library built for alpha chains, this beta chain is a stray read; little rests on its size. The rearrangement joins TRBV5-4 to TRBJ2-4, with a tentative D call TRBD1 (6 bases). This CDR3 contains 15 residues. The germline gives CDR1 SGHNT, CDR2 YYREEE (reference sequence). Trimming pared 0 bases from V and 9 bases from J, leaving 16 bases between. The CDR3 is CASSLDPRTEGIQYF. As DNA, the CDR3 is TGTGCCAGCAGCTTGGATCCACGGACAGAGGGCATTCAGTACTTC. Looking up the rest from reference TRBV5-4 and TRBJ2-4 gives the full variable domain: ETGVTQSPTHLIKTRGQQVTLRCSSQSGHNTVSWYQQALGQGPQFIFQYYREEENGRGNFPPRFSGLQFPNYSSELNVNALELDDSALYLCASSLDPRTEGIQYFGAGTRLSVL.

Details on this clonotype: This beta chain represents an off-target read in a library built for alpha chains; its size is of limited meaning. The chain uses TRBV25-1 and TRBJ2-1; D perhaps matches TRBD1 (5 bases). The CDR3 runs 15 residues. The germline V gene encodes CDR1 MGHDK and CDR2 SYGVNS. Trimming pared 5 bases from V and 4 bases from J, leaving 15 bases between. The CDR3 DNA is TGTGCCAGCAGTCCTGGCAGGGTACTATACAATGAGCAGTTCTTC. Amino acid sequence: CASSPGRVLYNEQFF. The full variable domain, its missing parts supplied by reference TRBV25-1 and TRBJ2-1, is EADIYQTPRYLVIGTGKKITLECSQTMGHDKMYWYQQDPGMELHLIHYSYGVNSTEKGDLSSESTVSRIRTEHFPLTLESARPSHTSQYLCASSPGRVLYNEQFFGPGTRLTVL.

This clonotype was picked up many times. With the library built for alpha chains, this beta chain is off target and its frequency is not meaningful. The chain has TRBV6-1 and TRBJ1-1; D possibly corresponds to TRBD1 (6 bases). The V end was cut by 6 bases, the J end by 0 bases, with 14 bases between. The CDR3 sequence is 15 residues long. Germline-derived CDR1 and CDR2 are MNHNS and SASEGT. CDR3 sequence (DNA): TGTGCCAGCAGGGGGGAAAGGGGGATGAACACTGAAGCTTTCTTT. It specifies CASRGERGMNTEAFF.

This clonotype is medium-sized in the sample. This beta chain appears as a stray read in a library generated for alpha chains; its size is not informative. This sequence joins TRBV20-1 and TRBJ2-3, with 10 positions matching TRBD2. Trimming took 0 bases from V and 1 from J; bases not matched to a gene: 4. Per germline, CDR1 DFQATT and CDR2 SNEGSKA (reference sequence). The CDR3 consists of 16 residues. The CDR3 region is CSARDFTSGGTDTQYF. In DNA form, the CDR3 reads TGCAGTGCTAGAGATTTCACTAGCGGGGGCACAGATACGCAGTATTTT.

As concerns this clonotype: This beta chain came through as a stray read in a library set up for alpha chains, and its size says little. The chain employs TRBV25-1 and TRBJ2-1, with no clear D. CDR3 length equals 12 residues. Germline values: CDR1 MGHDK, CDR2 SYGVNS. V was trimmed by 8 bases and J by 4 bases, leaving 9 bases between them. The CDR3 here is CASALVYNEQFF. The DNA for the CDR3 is TGTGCCAGCGCCCTGGTATACAATGAGCAGTTCTTC.

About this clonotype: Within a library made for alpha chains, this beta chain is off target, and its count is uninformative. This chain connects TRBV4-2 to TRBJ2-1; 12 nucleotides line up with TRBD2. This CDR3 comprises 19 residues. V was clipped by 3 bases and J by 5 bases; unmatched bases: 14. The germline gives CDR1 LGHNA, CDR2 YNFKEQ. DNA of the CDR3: TGTGCCAGCAGCCAGGGTCCTAGCGGGAGGGCCGGCTTGGACAATGAGCAGTTCTTC. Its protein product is CASSQGPSGRAGLDNEQFF.

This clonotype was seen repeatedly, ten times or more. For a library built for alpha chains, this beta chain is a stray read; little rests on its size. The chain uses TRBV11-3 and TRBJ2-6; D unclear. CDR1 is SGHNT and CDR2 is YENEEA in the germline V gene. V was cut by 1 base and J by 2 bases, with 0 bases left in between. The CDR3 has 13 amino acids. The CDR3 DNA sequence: TGTGCCAGCAGCTTAGCTGGGGCCAACGTCCTGACTTTC. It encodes CASSLAGANVLTF.

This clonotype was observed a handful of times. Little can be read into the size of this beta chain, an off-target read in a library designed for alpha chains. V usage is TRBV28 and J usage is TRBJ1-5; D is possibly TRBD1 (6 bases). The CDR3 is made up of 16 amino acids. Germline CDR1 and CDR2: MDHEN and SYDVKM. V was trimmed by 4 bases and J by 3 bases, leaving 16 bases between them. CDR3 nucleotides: TGTGCCAGCAGTTCACAGACAGGAGCCTTCAATCAGCCCCAGCATTTT. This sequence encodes CASSSQTGAFNQPQHF.

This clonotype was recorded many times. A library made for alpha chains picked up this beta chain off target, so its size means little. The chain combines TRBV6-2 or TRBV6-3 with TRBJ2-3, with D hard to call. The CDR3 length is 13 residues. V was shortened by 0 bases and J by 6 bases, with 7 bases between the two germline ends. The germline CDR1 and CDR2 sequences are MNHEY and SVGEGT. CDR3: CASSYSLMDTQYF. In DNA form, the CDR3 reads TGTGCCAGCAGTTACTCGCTGATGGATACGCAGTATTTT.

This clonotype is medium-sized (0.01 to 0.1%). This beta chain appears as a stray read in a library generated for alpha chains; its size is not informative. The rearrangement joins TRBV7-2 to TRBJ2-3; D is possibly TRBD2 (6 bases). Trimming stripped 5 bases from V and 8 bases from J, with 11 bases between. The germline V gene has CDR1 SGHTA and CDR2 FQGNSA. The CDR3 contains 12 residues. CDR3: CASSLRAGTQYF. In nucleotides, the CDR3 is TGTGCCAGCAGCCTCCGAGCGGGTACGCAGTATTTT. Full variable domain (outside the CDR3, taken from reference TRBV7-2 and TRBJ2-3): GAGVSQSPSNKVTEKGKDVELRCDPISGHTALYWYRQSLGQGLEFLIYFQGNSAPDKSGLPSDRFSAERTGGSVSTLTIQRTQQEDSAVYLCASSLRAGTQYFGPGTRLTVL.

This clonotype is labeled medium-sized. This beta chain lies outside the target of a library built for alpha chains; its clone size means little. CDR3 residues: CARRIKGAITEAFF. For the CDR3, the DNA is TGCGCCAGACGGATAAAGGGGGCTATCACTGAAGCTTTCTTT. This chain links TRBV23-1 with TRBJ1-1; 7 bases align to TRBD1. TRBV23-1 has ORF status, its function being uncertain. Trimming cost V 9 bases and J 4 bases; bases outside gene matches: 11. The CDR3 extends over 14 amino acids.

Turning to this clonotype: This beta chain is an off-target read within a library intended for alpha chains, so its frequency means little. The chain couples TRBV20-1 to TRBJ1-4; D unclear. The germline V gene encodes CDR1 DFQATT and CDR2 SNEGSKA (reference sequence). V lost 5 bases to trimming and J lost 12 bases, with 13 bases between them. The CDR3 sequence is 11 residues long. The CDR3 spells CSAGLNSELFF. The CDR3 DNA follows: TGCAGTGCTGGCCTAAACAGCGAACTGTTTTTT.

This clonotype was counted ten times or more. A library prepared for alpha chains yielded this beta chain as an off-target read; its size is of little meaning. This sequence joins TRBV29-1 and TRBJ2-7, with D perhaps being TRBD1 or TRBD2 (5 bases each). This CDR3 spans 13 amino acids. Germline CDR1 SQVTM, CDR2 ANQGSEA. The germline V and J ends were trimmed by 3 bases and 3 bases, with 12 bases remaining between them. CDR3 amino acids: CSVEAARGYEQYF. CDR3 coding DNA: TGCAGCGTTGAGGCAGCGAGGGGCTACGAGCAGTACTTC.